This T cell receptor beta chain derives from a study of cytomegalovirus exposure and HLA in healthy donors. General study findings and limits: Rare TCR sequences predominated, though certain public TCRs were found in many donors.

Primers: 60 Vbeta forward and 13 Jbeta reverse. Libraries were prepared by immunoSEQ multiplex PCR; TCRdb keeps only in-frame clonotypes and omits some of them. The table has about 270,000 clones, about 66% seen once. V trimming: 6 bases; J trimming: 1 base; junction bases outside the gene matches: 6. The CDR3 contains 15 residues. Germline V gives CDR1 MNHNY, CDR2 SVGAGI (reference sequence). Notes on this clone: The target antigen is unknown.

Sequences were obtained from PBMCs. The clonotype originates from a female donor in good health and CMV-seronegative. The chain recombines TRBV6-6 with TRBJ1-5; TRBD1 agrees at 7 bases. The CDR3 here is CASSPQGRSNQPQHF. The CDR3 nucleotides read TGTGCCAGCAGCCCACAGGGGCGAAGCAATCAGCCCCAGCATTTT.